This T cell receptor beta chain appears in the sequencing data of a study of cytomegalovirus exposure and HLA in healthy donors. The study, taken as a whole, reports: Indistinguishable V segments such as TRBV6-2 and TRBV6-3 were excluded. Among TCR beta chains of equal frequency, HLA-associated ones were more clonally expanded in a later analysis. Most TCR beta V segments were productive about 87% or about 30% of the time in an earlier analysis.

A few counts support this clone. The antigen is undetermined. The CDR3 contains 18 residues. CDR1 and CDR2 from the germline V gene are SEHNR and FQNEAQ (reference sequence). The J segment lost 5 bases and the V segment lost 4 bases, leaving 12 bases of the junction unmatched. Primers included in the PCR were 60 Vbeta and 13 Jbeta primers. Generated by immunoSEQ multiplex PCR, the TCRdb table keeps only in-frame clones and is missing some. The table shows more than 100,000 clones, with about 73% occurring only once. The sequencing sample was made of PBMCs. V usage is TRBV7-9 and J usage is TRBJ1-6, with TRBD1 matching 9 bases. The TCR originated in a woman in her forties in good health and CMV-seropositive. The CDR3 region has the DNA TGTGCCAGCAGCTCCCGGCGGGCCTGGACAGGGGATAATTCACCCCTCCACTTT. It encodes CASSSRRAWTGDNSPLHF.